Sequencing of this T cell receptor beta chain was carried out in a study of blood T cell repertoires in COVID-19. Study in general: COVID-19 samples collected from the United States, Italy and Spain covered acute and convalescent phases.

Germline loops: CDR1 KGHSH, CDR2 LQKENI. The CDR3 is 15 residues long. Trimming pared 0 bases from V and 5 bases from J, leaving 12 bases between. The data were produced by immunoSEQ multiplex PCR, yet TCRdb's version contains in-frame clones alone and is incomplete. The sample lists hundreds of thousands of clones, around 89% occurring once. This chain connects TRBV18 to TRBJ2-3, with a tentative D call TRBD1 (5 bases). This receptor was identified in a middle-aged man who had been exposed to COVID-19. The sample taken for sequencing was PBMCs or T cells enriched from blood (not recorded which). CDR3 nucleotide sequence: TGTGCCAGCTCACCACCGAAGCCAGGACAAGATACGCAGTATTTT. Its translation is CASSPPKPGQDTQYF. Filled out from reference TRBV18 and TRBJ2-3, the complete variable domain reads NAGVMQNPRHLVRRRGQEARLRCSPMKGHSHVYWYRQLPEEGLKFMVYLQKENIIDESGMPKERFSAEFPKEGPSILRIQQVVRGDSAAYFCASSPPKPGQDTQYFGPGTRLTVL.